A selection of T cell receptor beta chains follows, all from one sample in a study of early T cells in non-severe SARS-CoV-2 infection. TCRdb analysed the 5' RACE reads with MiXCR anew, one entry per CDR3 protein. The sample has some 30,000 distinct CDR3 sequences; 8% to 9.5% are singletons. The sample comprised whole blood. The receptors were sampled from an adult who was a healthcare worker with PCR-confirmed SARS-CoV-2 infection or an uninfected control (not recorded which). Both conserved end residues are part of each CDR3. Each record gives: D gene, J gene, clone size, V gene, CDR3 protein, CDR3 DNA. A D gene is named only where the DNA matches it firmly. Some rows mark clone size as missing; the rest say once, few, many or name a class of expanded clone.

D gene: -
J gene: TRBJ2-2
clone size: many
V gene: TRBV18
CDR3 protein: CASSWETTGELFF
CDR3 DNA: TGTGCCAGCTCGTGGGAGACGACCGGGGAGCTGTTTTTT

D gene: -
J gene: TRBJ1-4
clone size: many
V gene: TRBV2
CDR3 protein: CASSGDRGEKLFF
CDR3 DNA: TGTGCCAGCAGTGGGGACCGAGGTGAAAAACTGTTTTTT

D gene: -
J gene: TRBJ2-6
clone size: -
V gene: TRBV12-3/TRBV12-4
CDR3 protein: CASTYRTPPHSGANVLTF
CDR3 DNA: TGTGCCAGCACCTATCGCACACCCCCCCACTCTGGGGCCAACGTCCTGACTTTC

D gene: TRBD1
J gene: TRBJ2-7
clone size: many
V gene: TRBV6-5
CDR3 protein: CASSRTGTGPYEQYF
CDR3 DNA: TGTGCCAGCAGCCGCACCGGGACAGGACCCTACGAGCAGTACTTC

D gene: -
J gene: TRBJ1-1
clone size: many
V gene: TRBV11-3
CDR3 protein: CASSYRGGLNTEAFF
CDR3 DNA: TGTGCCAGCAGCTACCGGGGGGGACTGAACACTGAAGCTTTCTTT

D gene: -
J gene: TRBJ1-5
clone size: many
V gene: TRBV7-3
CDR3 protein: CASSPTGPNQPQHF
CDR3 DNA: TGTGCCAGCAGCCCGACAGGCCCCAATCAGCCCCAGCATTTT

D gene: TRBD1
J gene: TRBJ1-5
clone size: few
V gene: TRBV5-6
CDR3 protein: CASSLGTGSSNQPQHF
CDR3 DNA: TGTGCCAGCAGCCTCGGGACAGGGAGTAGCAATCAGCCCCAGCATTTT

D gene: TRBD2
J gene: TRBJ2-1
clone size: many
V gene: TRBV10-2
CDR3 protein: CASSGIGGSSYNEQFF
CDR3 DNA: TGCGCCAGCAGTGGCATCGGGGGGTCCTCCTACAATGAGCAGTTCTTC

D gene: -
J gene: TRBJ2-3
clone size: many
V gene: TRBV18
CDR3 protein: CASSPRLGQGTSDTQYF
CDR3 DNA: TGTGCCAGCTCACCTAGGCTGGGCCAGGGGACATCAGATACGCAGTATTTT

D gene: -
J gene: TRBJ2-7
clone size: -
V gene: TRBV24-1
CDR3 protein: CATSDTDEQYF
CDR3 DNA: TGTGCCACCAGTGATACGGACGAGCAGTACTTC

D gene: -
J gene: TRBJ2-1
clone size: many
V gene: TRBV5-6
CDR3 protein: CASSLVYNEQFF
CDR3 DNA: TGTGCCAGCAGCTTGGTGTACAATGAGCAGTTCTTC

D gene: -
J gene: TRBJ1-5
clone size: -
V gene: TRBV7-9
CDR3 protein: CASSNGGQPQHF
CDR3 DNA: TGTGCCAGCAGCAACGGGGGGCAGCCCCAGCATTTT

D gene: TRBD1
J gene: TRBJ2-1
clone size: once
V gene: TRBV7-9
CDR3 protein: CASGYRTGGTGEQFF
CDR3 DNA: TGTGCCAGCGGCTACCGGACAGGGGGAACAGGCGAGCAGTTCTTC

D gene: TRBD1
J gene: TRBJ2-7
clone size: many
V gene: TRBV6-2/TRBV6-3
CDR3 protein: CASSEGQGSTYEQYF
CDR3 DNA: TGTGCCAGCAGTGAGGGACAGGGTTCTACCTACGAGCAGTACTTC

D gene: TRBD1
J gene: TRBJ1-5
clone size: few
V gene: TRBV7-2
CDR3 protein: CASSPRTGGVMPQHF
CDR3 DNA: TGTGCCAGCAGCCCCAGGACAGGGGGCGTCATGCCCCAGCATTTT

D gene: -
J gene: TRBJ2-7
clone size: -
V gene: TRBV11-2
CDR3 protein: CASSSYGLSAYEQYF
CDR3 DNA: TGTGCCAGCAGCTCATACGGGCTATCAGCCTACGAGCAGTACTTC

D gene: -
J gene: TRBJ2-3
clone size: few
V gene: TRBV5-6
CDR3 protein: CASSPGPTDTQYF
CDR3 DNA: TGTGCCAGCAGCCCGGGACCCACAGATACGCAGTATTTT

D gene: TRBD1
J gene: TRBJ2-1
clone size: many
V gene: TRBV10-3
CDR3 protein: CAITETGGTPQGSYNEQFF
CDR3 DNA: TGTGCCATCACCGAGACAGGGGGCACTCCTCAGGGCTCCTACAATGAGCAGTTCTTC

D gene: -
J gene: TRBJ1-3
clone size: once
V gene: TRBV7-8
CDR3 protein: CASSLAGNTIYF
CDR3 DNA: TGTGCCAGCAGCTTAGCTGGAAACACCATATATTTT

D gene: TRBD2
J gene: TRBJ2-1
clone size: many
V gene: TRBV11-2
CDR3 protein: CASSPRASGAREQFF
CDR3 DNA: TGTGCCAGCAGCCCCCGGGCTAGCGGGGCTCGGGAGCAGTTCTTC

D gene: -
J gene: TRBJ2-7
clone size: many
V gene: TRBV11-2
CDR3 protein: CASSYSPEAAYEQYF
CDR3 DNA: TGTGCCAGCAGCTACAGCCCCGAGGCGGCCTACGAGCAGTACTTC

D gene: TRBD1
J gene: TRBJ2-7
clone size: many
V gene: TRBV5-1
CDR3 protein: CASSITGERYEQYF
CDR3 DNA: TGCGCCAGCAGCATTACAGGGGAGCGCTACGAGCAGTACTTC

D gene: TRBD2
J gene: TRBJ2-1
clone size: many
V gene: TRBV11-2
CDR3 protein: CASSPVTSGGAQFF
CDR3 DNA: TGTGCCAGCAGCCCTGTGACTAGCGGGGGGGCGCAGTTCTTC

D gene: TRBD1
J gene: TRBJ2-3
clone size: many
V gene: TRBV7-9
CDR3 protein: CASSLGAGQGTTDTQYF
CDR3 DNA: TGTGCCAGCAGCTTGGGGGCAGGACAGGGGACCACAGATACGCAGTATTTT

D gene: -
J gene: TRBJ2-7
clone size: many
V gene: TRBV4-3
CDR3 protein: CASSQDRVIDEQYF
CDR3 DNA: TGCGCCAGCAGCCAAGACAGGGTGATCGACGAGCAGTACTTC

D gene: -
J gene: TRBJ2-2
clone size: many
V gene: TRBV20-1
CDR3 protein: CSARDRRGASPGELFF
CDR3 DNA: TGCAGTGCTAGAGATCGTCGGGGGGCCTCTCCCGGGGAGCTGTTTTTT

D gene: TRBD2
J gene: TRBJ2-1
clone size: -
V gene: TRBV24-1
CDR3 protein: CATSDLASGGPTRQFF
CDR3 DNA: TGTGCCACCAGTGATTTGGCTAGCGGGGGGCCGACCAGGCAGTTCTTC

D gene: -
J gene: TRBJ2-1
clone size: -
V gene: TRBV7-9
CDR3 protein: CASSWGGNEQFF
CDR3 DNA: TGTGCCAGCAGCTGGGGAGGTAATGAGCAGTTCTTC

D gene: -
J gene: TRBJ1-2
clone size: many
V gene: TRBV7-2
CDR3 protein: CASLRANYGYTF
CDR3 DNA: TGTGCCAGCCTCAGGGCCAACTATGGCTACACCTTC

D gene: -
J gene: TRBJ2-7
clone size: many
V gene: TRBV12-3/TRBV12-4
CDR3 protein: CASSFRTGYYEQYF
CDR3 DNA: TGTGCCAGCAGTTTCCGAACAGGGTACTACGAGCAGTACTTC

D gene: -
J gene: TRBJ1-2
clone size: many
V gene: TRBV7-9
CDR3 protein: CASTRAGNGYTF
CDR3 DNA: TGTGCCAGCACAAGGGCAGGGAACGGCTACACCTTC

D gene: -
J gene: TRBJ2-5
clone size: few
V gene: TRBV12-3/TRBV12-4
CDR3 protein: CASSYTSGKETQYF
CDR3 DNA: TGTGCCAGCAGTTATACCTCAGGAAAAGAGACCCAGTACTTC

D gene: TRBD1
J gene: TRBJ2-1
clone size: many
V gene: TRBV6-2/TRBV6-3
CDR3 protein: CASSYGPPDRAYNEQFF
CDR3 DNA: TGTGCCAGCAGTTACGGACCCCCGGACAGGGCTTACAATGAGCAGTTCTTC

D gene: TRBD1
J gene: TRBJ2-3
clone size: few
V gene: TRBV6-2/TRBV6-3
CDR3 protein: CASSQGTADTYADTQYF
CDR3 DNA: TGTGCCAGCAGTCAGGGGACAGCCGATACTTATGCAGATACGCAGTATTTT

D gene: -
J gene: TRBJ1-5
clone size: many
V gene: TRBV21-1
CDR3 protein: CASSKAVVNSNQPQHF
CDR3 DNA: TGTGCCAGCAGCAAAGCGGTGGTGAATAGCAATCAGCCCCAGCATTTT

D gene: -
J gene: TRBJ2-7
clone size: many
V gene: TRBV6-6
CDR3 protein: CASRITVSSYEQYF
CDR3 DNA: TGTGCCAGCAGGATCACAGTTAGCTCCTACGAGCAGTACTTC

D gene: TRBD2
J gene: TRBJ2-7
clone size: few
V gene: TRBV27
CDR3 protein: CASSTTSGGLRKQYF
CDR3 DNA: TGTGCCAGCAGTACGACTAGCGGGGGATTACGGAAGCAGTACTTC

D gene: -
J gene: TRBJ1-1
clone size: many
V gene: TRBV6-2/TRBV6-3
CDR3 protein: CASCIWSGTEAFF
CDR3 DNA: TGTGCCAGCTGCATCTGGAGTGGCACTGAAGCTTTCTTT

D gene: TRBD2
J gene: TRBJ2-5
clone size: many
V gene: TRBV6-5
CDR3 protein: CASTVAGEETQYF
CDR3 DNA: TGTGCCAGCACCGTAGCGGGGGAGGAGACCCAGTACTTC

D gene: -
J gene: TRBJ2-1
clone size: many
V gene: TRBV24-1
CDR3 protein: CATSDSDSRRGQFF
CDR3 DNA: TGTGCCACCAGTGATTCAGACAGCCGTCGGGGGCAGTTCTTC